This T cell receptor beta chain is drawn from a study of regulatory T cells in long-lasting Graves disease. Sample time point: newly diagnosed GD, antithyroid drugs for less than 3 months. The TCR library was prepared using RNA isolated from PBMCs. CDR3 length equals 14 residues. With 2 bases clipped from V and 0 bases from J, the junction kept 3 bases outside the gene matches. CDR1 DFQATT and CDR2 SNEGSKA come from the germline V gene (reference sequence). Building of the TCR beta libraries involved iRepertoire HTBI primers and Arm-PCR of CDR3 regions. Using its own MiXCR run on the multiplex PCR reads, TCRdb lists one record per CDR3 protein. The sample holds about 450,000 distinct CDR3 sequences, about 17% seen once. Separately, the same data were catalogued under a study of T cells in Graves' hyperthyroidism and ophthalmopathy.

The TCR comes from a woman aged 25 to 39 with Graves disease. Sample: peripheral blood mononuclear cells (PBMCs), taken at new diagnosis, from a patient treated with antithyroid drugs. J is TRBJ2-5 and V is TRBV20-1; 7 bases fit TRBD1. CDR3 nucleotide sequence: TGCAGTGCTAGATCCGGACAGGACCAAGAGACCCAGTACTTC. This gives the protein CSARSGQDQETQYF.